This T cell receptor beta chain originates from a study of shared clonotypes between healthy human individuals. The wider study: Plates per donor: three CD4 naive, three CD4 memory, two CD8 naive, one CD8 memory.

The junction had 7 bases not matched to a gene; V was cut back by 3 bases and J by 4 bases. The CDR3 spans 16 residues. Germline V gene data show CDR1 as MRHNA and CDR2 as SNTAGT. CD8 memory was a combination that joined CD45RO+ cells with CCR7-negative CD45RA+ TemRA cells. On sorted subsets, replicate PCRs used about 200 ng DNA, or some 28,000 T cell genomes. The protocol was immunoSEQ multiplex PCR, while the TCRdb copy is restricted to in-frame clones and leaves out a portion. The table lists more than 550,000 clones, roughly 91% of them singletons. Sequenced: memory CD8+ T cells from PBMCs. Sample subset: CD45RO+ cells pooled with CCR7-negative TemRA cells. The receptor was isolated from a man aged 18-30 years in good health. Some clones in this sample may be carry-over from other donors' samples. This rearrangement joins TRBV6-4 to TRBJ2-7, with 12 bases matching TRBD2. The CDR3 region is CASSELAGGRWYEQYF. The CDR3 DNA follows: TGTGCCAGCAGTGAACTAGCGGGGGGTCGGTGGTACGAGCAGTACTTC.